Presented here are 31 T cell receptor beta chains from one specimen sequenced in a study of control samples from healthy donors and cancer patients (dated by TCRdb to 2018 to 2020). Library generation was performed with the immunoSEQ multiplex PCR assay. In its TCRdb copy, this immuneACCESS table keeps in-frame sequences only and misses some clones. Where compared with another copy, unresolved V genes explain less than half of these, and the others have no known cause. The sample table contains 90,000 to 100,000 clones; only one count was recorded for around three quarters of them. About 10% of the sample belongs to the ten largest clones. Sequencing used blood. All receptors derive from a woman younger than 45 in good health.

This sequence joins TRBV21-1 and TRBJ2-3. TRBV21-1 is recorded as a pseudogene. The CDR3 runs to 12 residues. Here the CDR3 DNA reads TGTGCCAGCAGCAAAAGGGCAGATACGCAGTATTTT. This encodes CASSKRADTQYF.

The chain joins TRBV3-1 (or the pseudogene TRBV3-2) to TRBJ1-5, with unresolved D. This CDR3 region has 16 residues. Trimming took 1 base from V and 2 from J, leaving 12 bases between them. Germline V CDR1 and CDR2: LGHDT, YNNKEL (reference sequence). The CDR3 loop reads CASSQGGQIGNQPQHF. DNA of the CDR3: TGTGCCAGCAGCCAAGGCGGGCAGATTGGCAATCAGCCCCAGCATTTT.

This clone has just a few counts. V and J are TRBV27 and TRBJ2-7; D unresolved. The germline V gene has CDR1 MNHEY and CDR2 SMNVEV (reference sequence). The ends were cut back, 4 bases at V and 7 bases at J, with 17 bases in the middle. This CDR3 is 14 amino acids long. CDR3 region: CASSYSSVLEEQYF. The CDR3 nucleotides read TGTGCCAGCAGTTATTCTTCGGTTTTGGAGGAGCAGTACTTC.

The chain employs TRBV28 and TRBJ2-1; possibly TRBD1 for D (5 bases). There are 13 residues in the CDR3. V lost 3 bases and J lost 8, with 11 bases in between. The germline CDR1 and CDR2 sequences are MDHEN and SYDVKM. The CDR3 region is CASSLVRGDEQFF. CDR3 DNA sequence: TGTGCCAGCAGTTTGGTAAGGGGCGATGAGCAGTTCTTC.

The chain is built from TRBV10-2 and TRBJ1-5; D is possibly TRBD1 (5 bases). This CDR3 is built from 12 residues. Germline V lookup: CDR1 WSHSY, CDR2 SAAADI. Trimming left V 6 bases short and J 5 bases short, with 8 bases between. The CDR3 bases are TGCGCCAGCAGGTCGGGGGATCAGCCCCAGCATTTT. Protein sequence: CASRSGDQPQHF.

V and J are TRBV10-3 and TRBJ1-5; tentatively, D is TRBD1 (5 bases). The CDR3 spans 14 residues. Germline V gene lookup returns CDR1 ENHRY and CDR2 SYGVKD. The germline V and J ends were trimmed by 3 bases and 8 bases, with 14 bases remaining between them. The CDR3 region has the DNA TGTGCCATCAGTGATTACCGGGGCTCGGAGCCCCAGCATTTT. Its translation: CAISDYRGSEPQHF.

The rearrangement links TRBV30 to TRBJ2-6; D is perhaps TRBD1 (7 bases). Germline lookup yields CDR1 GTSNPN and CDR2 SVGIG (reference sequence). Deletions cut 0 bases from V and 0 bases from J, with 15 bases between. The CDR3 runs to 18 residues. The CDR3, as DNA: TGTGCCTGGAGTGTACTTACAGGGGACTCCTCTGGGGCCAACGTCCTGACTTTC. It encodes CAWSVLTGDSSGANVLTF. Full variable domain (outside the CDR3, taken from reference TRBV30 and TRBJ2-6): SQTIHQWPATLVQPVGSPLSLECTVEGTSNPNLYWYRQAAGRGLQLLFYSVGIGQISSEVPQNLSASRPQDRQFILSSKKLLLSDSGFYLCAWSVLTGDSSGANVLTFGAGSRLTVL.

The rearrangement joins TRBV5-4 to TRBJ1-1; 7 positions agree with TRBD1. In germline, CDR1 is SGHNT, CDR2 YYREEE (reference sequence). V lost 4 bases and J lost 0; bases outside the gene matches: 6. The CDR3 length is 15 residues. The CDR3 DNA sequence: TGTGCCAGCAGCCAGCGTGGACAGGTGAACACTGAAGCTTTCTTT. This gives the protein CASSQRGQVNTEAFF. Full variable domain (missing parts from reference TRBV5-4 and TRBJ1-1): ETGVTQSPTHLIKTRGQQVTLRCSSQSGHNTVSWYQQALGQGPQFIFQYYREEENGRGNFPPRFSGLQFPNYSSELNVNALELDDSALYLCASSQRGQVNTEAFFGQGTRLTVV.

The chain uses TRBV5-4 and TRBJ2-5; D not resolved. Germline-derived CDR1 and CDR2 are SGHNT and YYREEE (reference sequence). V gave up 4 bases and J gave up 5 bases, with 15 bases separating them. CDR3 length: 14 residues. The CDR3 nucleotides read TGTGCCAGCAGCCCACGGACCTCTTGGGAGACCCAGTACTTC. Translated, it gives CASSPRTSWETQYF.

The rearrangement joins TRBV11-2 to TRBJ2-2; unclear D gene. V gave up 1 base and J gave up 1 base, with 10 bases separating them. This CDR3 is 16 amino acids long. Germline V gene data show CDR1 as SGHAT and CDR2 as FQNNGV. The CDR3 DNA reads as TGTGCCAGCAGCTTAGTAGTGCAGCTGAACACCGGGGAGCTGTTTTTT. It specifies CASSLVVQLNTGELFF.

Written as DNA, the CDR3 is TGTGCCAGCAGCCAAGTCCTACTCCAAAGAGGGACTGAAGCTTTCTTT. Its translation: CASSQVLLQRGTEAFF. The rearrangement links TRBV14 to TRBJ1-1; D is uncertain. Germline-derived CDR1 and CDR2 are SGHDN and FVKESK. This CDR3 comprises 16 residues. The germline V and J ends were trimmed by 1 base and 5 bases, with 17 bases remaining between them.

This clone was found once. The chain carries TRBV7-8 and TRBJ2-1, with D possibly being TRBD1 (6 bases). V lost 5 bases and J lost 1, with 15 bases in between. From germline, CDR1 is SGHVS and CDR2 FQNEAQ. The CDR3 length is 16 residues. This CDR3 is CASSAQQGVSYNEQFF. CDR3 nucleotides: TGTGCCAGCAGCGCCCAACAGGGCGTATCCTACAATGAGCAGTTCTTC.

The chain carries TRBV19 and TRBJ2-6, with D perhaps TRBD1 (6 bases). This CDR3 is 15 amino acids long. Looked up from germline, CDR1 is LNHDA and CDR2 is SQIVND (reference sequence). The V end was cut by 7 bases, the J end by 4 bases, with 14 bases between. The CDR3 is CASMGNRAGANVLTF. The CDR3 DNA reads TGTGCCAGTATGGGTAACAGGGCCGGGGCCAACGTCCTGACTTTC. Filled out from reference TRBV19 and TRBJ2-6, the complete variable domain reads DGGITQSPKYLFRKEGQNVTLSCEQNLNHDAMYWYRQDPGQGLRLIYYSQIVNDFQKGDIAEGYSVSREKKESFPLTVTSAQKNPTAFYLCASMGNRAGANVLTFGAGSRLTVL.

This clone has only a few counts. The chain uses TRBV4-3 and TRBJ2-7, with D perhaps assigned TRBD1 or TRBD2 (5 bases each). The V end lost 3 bases, the J end lost 4 bases, and 19 bases lay between the germline ends. This CDR3 has 16 amino acids. Germline CDR1 and CDR2: LGHNA and YSLEER. CDR3 region: CASSHHTGTGGYEQYF. The CDR3 bases are TGCGCCAGCAGCCATCATACCGGGACCGGAGGTTACGAGCAGTACTTC.

The CDR3 nucleotides read TGTGCCAGCAGTCGGACAGGGGGGGAGACCCAGTACTTC. This codes for CASSRTGGETQYF. This chain joins TRBV6-4 and TRBJ2-5, with 10 bases that match TRBD1. The V gene end was trimmed by 5 bases and the J gene end by 5 bases; junction bases not matched to a gene: 2. The CDR3 is 13 amino acids. The germline V gene encodes CDR1 MRHNA and CDR2 SNTAGT.

Here the CDR3 DNA reads TGCGCCAGCAGCCAAGAGGGTAGCGGGGGGATTTACAATGAGCAGTTCTTC. Protein: CASSQEGSGGIYNEQFF. J is TRBJ2-1 and V is TRBV4-1; TRBD2 matches at 10 bases. This CDR3 contains 17 residues. The germline CDR1 and CDR2 sequences are MGHRA and YSYEKL. The V and J ends lost 0 bases and 4 bases, in that order; junction bases with no gene match: 6.

The chain recombines TRBV5-5 with TRBJ1-1, with no clear D. The CDR3 covers 15 residues. Germline V lookup: CDR1 SGHKS, CDR2 YYEKEE (reference sequence). V was cut by 4 bases and J by 5 bases, with 18 bases left in between. CDR3 loop: CASSVYSAMRTEAFF. The CDR3 DNA follows: TGTGCCAGCAGCGTATACAGCGCGATGAGGACTGAAGCTTTCTTT.

The chain recombines TRBV5-1 with TRBJ2-7; TRBD2 might be the D (5 bases). V shed 5 bases and J shed 2 bases, with 11 bases lying between them. From germline, CDR1 is SGHRS and CDR2 YFSETQ. The CDR3 sequence is 13 residues long. This chain's CDR3 is CASSSGITYEQYF. The CDR3 DNA reads as TGCGCCAGCAGTTCGGGGATCACCTACGAGCAGTACTTC.

The V call is TRBV16, the J call TRBJ2-7; 8 bases match TRBD2. The CDR3 is made up of 13 amino acids. Germline assignment: CDR1 KGHSY and CDR2 FQNENV. The ends lost 4 bases at V and 7 bases at J; junction bases unmatched: 6. The CDR3 DNA reads TGTGCCAGCAGCCCGACGACGGGAGGGGAGCAGTACTTC. Its translation: CASSPTTGGEQYF.

The rearrangement uses TRBV6-5 and TRBJ2-2, with 8 bases that match TRBD2. In germline, CDR1 is MNHEY, CDR2 SVGAGI. J gave up 1 base and V 9 bases, and 4 bases lay outside the gene matches. CDR3 length equals 14 residues. In DNA, the CDR3 is TGTGCCAGTAAGCGGGGGAGGAACACCGGGGAGCTGTTTTTT. Its protein is CASKRGRNTGELFF.

Concerning this clone itself: Within the sample, other DNA sequences also encode this same CDR3. The chain carries TRBV19 and TRBJ2-3, with 7 nucleotides matching TRBD2. CDR3 length: 16 residues. Trimming cost V 5 bases and J 0 bases; bases outside gene matches: 8. Per germline, CDR1 LNHDA and CDR2 SQIVND (reference sequence). The chain's CDR3 is CASSLFSGSSTDTQYF. CDR3 in DNA: TGTGCCAGTAGTCTCTTTAGCGGGTCTAGCACAGATACGCAGTATTTT.

V usage is TRBV18 and J usage is TRBJ1-4, with D tentatively TRBD1 (5 bases). Trimming pared 3 bases from V and 2 bases from J, leaving 13 bases between. CDR1 is KGHSH, CDR2 LQKENI, per germline. The CDR3 spans 16 residues. The chain's CDR3 is CASSPVGDPTNEKLFF. In DNA, the CDR3 is TGTGCCAGCTCACCGGTAGGGGACCCCACTAATGAAAAACTGTTTTTT.

As concerns this clone: This sample includes further DNA sequences coding for the same CDR3. The chain has TRBV14 and TRBJ1-1, with D perhaps matching TRBD1 (5 bases). The CDR3 sequence is 12 residues long. The germline CDR1 and CDR2 sequences are SGHDN and FVKESK. The V end was cut by 2 bases, the J end by 8 bases, with 9 bases between. The CDR3 region is CASSQRDHEAFF. The CDR3 nucleotides are TGTGCCAGCAGCCAAAGGGACCACGAAGCTTTCTTT.

This chain uses TRBV6-1 with TRBJ2-7; 7 positions agree with TRBD1. After removal of 4 bases from V and 0 bases from J, the junction contained 9 bases not matched to a gene. In germline, CDR1 is MNHNS, CDR2 SASEGT. The CDR3 runs to 16 residues. The CDR3 reads CASSGFRQGRSYEQYF. CDR3 DNA sequence: TGTGCCAGCAGTGGATTCCGACAGGGACGCTCCTACGAGCAGTACTTC.

J is TRBJ2-5 and V is TRBV6-5, with 8 bases aligning to TRBD1. In germline, CDR1 is MNHEY, CDR2 SVGAGI. V lost 4 bases, J lost 4 bases, and 5 bases stayed unmatched. This CDR3 region has 14 residues. The chain's CDR3 is CASSSMTGAETQYF. Written as DNA, the CDR3 is TGTGCCAGCAGTTCTATGACAGGGGCAGAGACCCAGTACTTC.

J is TRBJ1-6 and V is TRBV9; D not resolved. CDR3 length: 13 amino acids. Trimming left V 0 bases short and J 16 bases short, with 14 bases between. Germline CDR1 is SGDLS and CDR2 is YYNGEE. The CDR3 nucleotides read TGTGCCAGCAGCGTAGGCCCTTGGGATACTCTCCACTTT. It codes for CASSVGPWDTLHF.

The rearrangement joins TRBV5-4 to TRBJ2-7; 9 bases are a match to TRBD1. Per the germline V gene, CDR1 is SGHNT and CDR2 is YYREEE (reference sequence). After removal of 2 bases from V and 7 bases from J, the junction contained 7 bases not matched to a gene. The CDR3 has 14 amino acids. The CDR3 nucleotides are TGTGCCAGCAGCTTACGACAGGGGGAGGGTGAGCAGTACTTC. Residues: CASSLRQGEGEQYF.

The chain combines TRBV6-5 with TRBJ2-1; TRBD2 matches at 9 bases. CDR3 length: 14 amino acids. Germline V gene data show CDR1 as MNHEY and CDR2 as SVGAGI. With V trimmed by 5 bases and J by 10 bases, 9 bases remained unmatched. DNA for the CDR3: TGTGCCAGCAGTACGCGGGGGGGCCCTCGGGAGCAGTTCTTC. Translation: CASSTRGGPREQFF.

CDR3 region: CASSPRPDRVYGNTIYF. The CDR3 DNA reads TGTGCCAGCAGCCCACGACCGGACAGGGTCTACGGAAACACCATATATTTT. V gene TRBV6-2 or TRBV6-3 combines with J gene TRBJ1-3, with 8 bases that match TRBD1. In germline, CDR1 is MNHEY, CDR2 SVGEGT. V lost 6 bases to trimming and J lost 4 bases; unmatched junction nucleotides: 14. This CDR3 has 17 residues.

The CDR3 loop is CASSLGVSYGYTF. The CDR3 region has the DNA TGCGCCAGCAGCTTAGGCGTAAGCTATGGCTACACCTTC. This chain uses TRBV5-1 with TRBJ1-2; D remains unclear. In germline, CDR1 is SGHRS, CDR2 YFSETQ. The CDR3 is made up of 13 amino acids. The ends were cut back, 2 bases at V and 4 bases at J, with 9 bases in the middle.

The chain employs TRBV27 and TRBJ2-7; TRBD2 matches 9 bases. V gave up 11 bases and J gave up 0 bases; unmatched junction bases: 5. The CDR3 has 13 residues. Germline assignment: CDR1 MNHEY and CDR2 SMNVEV (reference sequence). CDR3 sequence: CAAGGLSSYEQYF. CDR3 sequence (DNA): TGTGCCGCGGGGGGGTTAAGCTCCTACGAGCAGTACTTC.